This is a list of T cell receptor beta chains from one sample in a study of metastatic and nonmetastatic thyroid tumors. TCRdb reanalyzed the PCR reads with MiXCR. The repertoire has under 25,000 clones, roughly 22% of them found once; the top ten carry just over 8%. Sequencing was performed on adjacent normal tissue. The receptors shown here come from a female donor with papillary thyroid cancer or a benign thyroid nodule (not recorded which). Some clones in this sample may be carry-over from other donors' samples. Both conserved end residues are part of each CDR3. D genes are given only for firm matches. Only part of the rows carry a size: once, few, many, or a class if the clone is expanded.

V: TRBV11-2; size: NA; D: NA; J: TRBJ2-1; DNA: TGTGCCAGCAGCTTAGGCCCGCCGGGCTACAATGAGCAGTTCTTC; CDR3: CASSLGPPGYNEQFF
V: TRBV6-2/TRBV6-3; size: NA; D: NA; J: TRBJ2-5; DNA: TGTGCCAGCAGTTACGAGTCTAGCGTGTACCAAGAGACCCAGTACTTC; CDR3: CASSYESSVYQETQYF
V: TRBV11-3; size: NA; D: NA; J: TRBJ2-1; DNA: TGTGCCAGCAGCTTAGAGTATCGGGGGAACCATGAGCAGTTCTTC; CDR3: CASSLEYRGNHEQFF
V: TRBV5-4; size: many; D: TRBD2; J: TRBJ2-1; DNA: TGTGCCAGCAGCCTAAGGACTAGCGGGACCTACAATGAGCAGTTCTTC; CDR3: CASSLRTSGTYNEQFF
V: TRBV14; size: medium-sized; D: TRBD2; J: TRBJ2-7; DNA: TGTGCCAGCAGCCAAGATCGGGCGGGAGCGTCCTACGAGCAGTACTTC; CDR3: CASSQDRAGASYEQYF
V: TRBV2; size: NA; D: NA; J: TRBJ2-2; DNA: TGTGCCAGCACGAGGGCAGGGAGCACCGGGGAGCTGTTTTTT; CDR3: CASTRAGSTGELFF
V: TRBV7-2; size: few; D: NA; J: TRBJ2-4; DNA: TGTGCCAGCAGCTTCGCGGGGGCGATAAACATTCAGTACTTC; CDR3: CASSFAGAINIQYF
V: TRBV7-2; size: NA; D: NA; J: TRBJ2-5; DNA: TGTGCCAGCAGCACATGGGGGCCGGGAGGAACTCAAGAGAACCAGTACTTC; CDR3: CASSTWGPGGTQENQYF
V: TRBV19; size: few; D: NA; J: TRBJ1-5; DNA: TGTGCCAGTAGTATAGGCCAGATACAGCATTTT; CDR3: CASSIGQIQHF
V: TRBV28; size: NA; D: TRBD2; J: TRBJ2-1; DNA: TGTGCCAGCAGTTGGGGGGGTAGCGGGAGCGATGAGCAGTTCTTC; CDR3: CASSWGGSGSDEQFF
V: TRBV4-2; size: few; D: NA; J: TRBJ2-3; DNA: TGTGCCAGCAGCCAAGGTGGCTCACCGGTCCCTTGGACAGATACGCAGTATTTT; CDR3: CASSQGGSPVPWTDTQYF
V: TRBV19; size: medium-sized; D: NA; J: TRBJ1-5; DNA: TGTGCCAGTAGCTATGTCGGAAGTAATCAGCCCCAGCATTTT; CDR3: CASSYVGSNQPQHF
V: TRBV15; size: NA; D: NA; J: TRBJ2-7; DNA: TGTGCCACCAGCAGGGGGGACGGAGTACGGGAGCAGTACTTC; CDR3: CATSRGDGVREQYF
V: TRBV20-1; size: NA; D: TRBD1; J: TRBJ1-4; DNA: TGCAGTGCTAGAGATACAGGGGATTCCGGTGAAAAACTGTTTTTT; CDR3: CSARDTGDSGEKLFF